The 32 T cell receptor beta chains reported below all come from one sample, sequenced in a study of control samples from healthy donors and cancer patients. Only in-frame clones appear in the TCRdb table, and some are missing; sequencing was by immunoSEQ multiplex PCR. This repertoire shows some 120,000 clones, 80% to 90% found once; its top ten account for around 1.2%. The sample comprised PBMCs. Receptor source: a woman between 45 and 65 years old with colorectal cancer.

This chain uses TRBV7-9 with TRBJ2-3; no firm D call. The CDR3 runs to 11 residues. With 5 bases removed from V and 6 bases from J, the gap between germline ends came to 6 bases. CDR1 is SEHNR, CDR2 FQNEAQ, per germline (reference sequence). This chain's CDR3 is CASSARDTQYF. The CDR3, as DNA: TGTGCCAGCAGCGCCCGCGATACGCAGTATTTT. The full variable domain, completed using reference TRBV7-9 and TRBJ2-3, is DTGVSQNPRHKITKRGQNVTFRCDPISEHNRLYWYRQTLGQGPEFLTYFQNEAQLEKSRLLSDRFSAERPKGSFSTLEIQRTEQGDSAMYLCASSARDTQYFGPGTRLTVL.

The rearrangement uses TRBV20-1 and TRBJ2-3, with D possibly being TRBD2 (6 bases). Germline V CDR1 and CDR2: DFQATT, SNEGSKA (reference sequence). V was pared by 4 bases and J by 14 bases, with 13 bases between. There are 10 residues in the CDR3. DNA of the CDR3: TGCAGTGCTACGGGTCGGGAGAGGTATTTT. This encodes CSATGRERYF.

The CDR3 loop reads CASSLDQGHTNIQYF. CDR3 sequence (DNA): TGCGCCAGCAGCTTGGATCAGGGTCATACAAACATTCAGTACTTC. V usage is TRBV5-1 and J usage is TRBJ2-4, with D perhaps matching TRBD1 (5 bases). Germline CDR1 is SGHRS and CDR2 is YFSETQ. V was pared by 0 bases and J by 6 bases, with 13 bases between. This CDR3 comprises 15 residues.

The V and J genes are TRBV7-2 and TRBJ2-7; D not certain. Trimming removed 1 base from V and 1 base from J, with 11 bases in between. Germline assignment: CDR1 SGHTA and CDR2 FQGNSA. The CDR3 spans 15 residues. The CDR3 region has the DNA TGTGCCAGCAGCTTAGATCGGGTTTTGTCCTACGAGCAGTACTTC. Protein sequence: CASSLDRVLSYEQYF.

The chain couples TRBV2 to TRBJ1-4; 8 bases match TRBD1. After removal of 4 bases from V and 4 bases from J, the junction contained 5 bases not matched to a gene. The germline V gene has CDR1 SNHLY and CDR2 FYNNEI. This CDR3 contains 15 residues. CDR3 sequence: CASSGTGNDNEKLFF. In DNA, the CDR3 is TGTGCCAGCAGTGGGACAGGGAATGATAATGAAAAACTGTTTTTT.

The chain has TRBV28 and TRBJ2-7; tentative D call: TRBD2 (7 bases). Germline assignment: CDR1 MDHEN and CDR2 SYDVKM. The CDR3 contains 14 residues. V lost 6 bases to trimming and J lost 2 bases, with 14 bases between them. The CDR3 loop reads CASSSPGGPYEQYF. DNA of the CDR3: TGTGCCAGCAGCTCCCCCGGGGGGCCCTACGAGCAGTACTTC.

This clone has a single count. The rearrangement links TRBV7-2 to TRBJ2-3; a weak D match, TRBD1 (5 bases). Germline-derived CDR1 and CDR2 are SGHTA and FQGNSA. This CDR3 is built from 15 residues. The germline V and J ends were trimmed by 1 base and 9 bases, with 17 bases remaining between them. In nucleotides, the CDR3 is TGTGCCAGCAGCTTAGGACAGACAGTTCAAGGAACGCAGTATTTT. It encodes CASSLGQTVQGTQYF. Supplemented by reference TRBV7-2 and TRBJ2-3, the full variable domain reads GAGVSQSPSNKVTEKGKDVELRCDPISGHTALYWYRQSLGQGLEFLIYFQGNSAPDKSGLPSDRFSAERTGGSVSTLTIQRTQQEDSAVYLCASSLGQTVQGTQYFGPGTRLTVL.

This chain connects TRBV28 to TRBJ2-5; tentatively, D is TRBD2 (6 bases). The germline CDR1 and CDR2 sequences are MDHEN and SYDVKM. Deletions cut 6 bases from V and 2 bases from J, with 13 bases between. The CDR3 spans 14 residues. As DNA, the CDR3 is TGTGCCAGCAGCCCGTCGCGGGATCAAGAGACCCAGTACTTC. Encoded protein: CASSPSRDQETQYF.

V and J are TRBV7-2 and TRBJ2-7; D is undetermined. V shed 1 base and J shed 6 bases, with 10 bases lying between them. The CDR3 length is 13 residues. CDR1 SGHTA and CDR2 FQGNSA come from the germline V gene. CDR3 protein: CASSLGVWGEQYF. In DNA form, the CDR3 reads TGTGCCAGCAGCTTAGGGGTTTGGGGCGAGCAGTACTTC. Combining the CDR3 with reference TRBV7-2 and TRBJ2-7 gives the whole variable domain GAGVSQSPSNKVTEKGKDVELRCDPISGHTALYWYRQSLGQGLEFLIYFQGNSAPDKSGLPSDRFSAERTGGSVSTLTIQRTQQEDSAVYLCASSLGVWGEQYFGPGTRLTVT.

The chain combines TRBV20-1 with TRBJ1-2; D is possibly TRBD1 (5 bases). Deletions cut 3 bases from V and 5 bases from J, with 7 bases between. CDR1 is DFQATT and CDR2 is SNEGSKA in the germline V gene (reference sequence). This CDR3 is 11 amino acids long. The CDR3 DNA sequence: TGCAGTGCTAGTGCAGGGTATGGCTACACCTTC. Protein product: CSASAGYGYTF.

The rearrangement links TRBV19 to TRBJ2-5, with 9 bases that match TRBD2. The CDR3 has 14 amino acids. V gave up 5 bases and J gave up 5 bases; unmatched junction bases: 6. Germline values: CDR1 LNHDA, CDR2 SQIVND (reference sequence). CDR3 protein: CASSPGTSLETQYF. CDR3 sequence (DNA): TGTGCCAGTAGTCCCGGGACTAGCCTGGAGACCCAGTACTTC.

The V and J genes are TRBV6-1 and TRBJ1-2; no reliable D call. The V end was cut by 3 bases, the J end by 8 bases, with 13 bases between. Germline CDR1 and CDR2: MNHNS and SASEGT. The CDR3 has 13 amino acids. The CDR3 coding sequence is TGTGCCAGCAGTGAGTTAGAGGGTAGGGGCTACACCTTC. This encodes CASSELEGRGYTF.

This clone was counted only a few times. This chain links TRBV6-5 with TRBJ1-1; D is uncertain. There are 14 residues in the CDR3. Trimming took off 3 bases at V and 0 bases at J, with 8 bases between the two ends. CDR1 is MNHEY and CDR2 is SVGAGI in the germline V gene. Here the CDR3 reads CASSYFGVNTEAFF. The CDR3 DNA follows: TGTGCCAGCAGTTATTTCGGGGTGAACACTGAAGCTTTCTTT.

The genes are TRBV29-1 and TRBJ2-6; D call uncertain. CDR3 length: 14 amino acids. Trimming removed 6 bases from V and 1 base from J, with 10 bases in between. The germline gives CDR1 SQVTM, CDR2 ANQGSEA. CDR3 nucleotide sequence: TGCAGCGTCGATTTTCCGTCTGGGGCCAACGTCCTGACTTTC. This codes for CSVDFPSGANVLTF.

V and J are TRBV29-1 and TRBJ1-1, with D perhaps matching TRBD1 (5 bases). The CDR3 has 10 residues. Trimming took 0 bases from V and 10 from J, leaving 6 bases between them. The germline gives CDR1 SQVTM, CDR2 ANQGSEA. The CDR3 loop is CSVEEGGAFF. CDR3 sequence (DNA): TGCAGCGTTGAAGAGGGGGGAGCTTTCTTT. Filled out from reference TRBV29-1 and TRBJ1-1, the complete variable domain reads SAVISQKPSRDICQRGTSLTIQCQVDSQVTMMFWYRQQPGQSLTLIATANQGSEATYESGFVIDKFPISRPNLTFSTLTVSNMSPEDSSIYLCSVEEGGAFFGQGTRLTVV.

The J gene is TRBJ2-1, the V gene TRBV7-8; 7 bases are shared with TRBD2. V shed 5 bases, J shed 9 bases, and the junction held 7 bases outside the gene matches. Germline-derived CDR1 and CDR2 are SGHVS and FQNEAQ. This CDR3 has 13 amino acids. CDR3 nucleotide sequence: TGTGCCAGCAGCCGATCGCGGGGGATTGAGCAGTTCTTC. The encoded protein is CASSRSRGIEQFF.

In this sample, this clone turned up once. Here the CDR3 reads CASSLGAGGRYHNEQFF. CDR3 coding DNA: TGTGCCAGCAGCTTGGGGGCTGGCGGGAGGTACCACAATGAGCAGTTCTTC. J is TRBJ2-1 and V is TRBV5-6; 8 bases are shared with TRBD2. CDR3 length equals 17 residues. The germline V gene encodes CDR1 SGHDT and CDR2 YYEEEE. The V segment lost 0 bases and the J segment 5 bases; nucleotides outside the gene matches: 10.

The CDR3 protein is CASRQGIGGTEAFF. CDR3 DNA sequence: TGTGCCAGTAGACAGGGGATTGGGGGCACTGAAGCTTTCTTT. This chain uses TRBV19 with TRBJ1-1; 7 positions match TRBD1. Germline lookup yields CDR1 LNHDA and CDR2 SQIVND (reference sequence). CDR3 length: 14 amino acids. With V trimmed by 6 bases and J by 4 bases, 8 bases remained unmatched. The variable domain in full, with the rest retrieved from reference TRBV19 and TRBJ1-1, is DGGITQSPKYLFRKEGQNVTLSCEQNLNHDAMYWYRQDPGQGLRLIYYSQIVNDFQKGDIAEGYSVSREKKESFPLTVTSAQKNPTAFYLCASRQGIGGTEAFFGQGTRLTVV.

In DNA, the CDR3 is TGTGCCTGGAGCCATGGGGGACAGGTCGTACCAGCCCAGCATTTT. This translates into CAWSHGGQVVPAQHF. The chain is built from TRBV30 and TRBJ1-5, with 8 bases that match TRBD1. After removal of 3 bases from V and 11 bases from J, the junction contained 15 bases not matched to a gene. This CDR3 has 15 amino acids. Germline lookup yields CDR1 GTSNPN and CDR2 SVGIG (reference sequence). Drawing the rest from reference TRBV30 and TRBJ1-5, the complete variable domain is SQTIHQWPATLVQPVGSPLSLECTVEGTSNPNLYWYRQAAGRGLQLLFYSVGIGQISSEVPQNLSASRPQDRQFILSSKKLLLSDSGFYLCAWSHGGQVVPAQHFGDGTRLSIL.

The V call is TRBV5-3, the J call TRBJ2-7; 10 positions agree with TRBD1. TRBV5-3 is treated as an ORF (open reading frame) with a function not yet certain. The CDR3 extends over 15 amino acids. V shed 7 bases and J 1 base; nucleotides not matched to a gene: 8. This chain's CDR3 is CARHRPGQGSYEQYF. Here the CDR3 DNA reads TGTGCCAGACACAGACCGGGACAGGGGTCCTACGAGCAGTACTTC.

This chain joins TRBV12-3 or TRBV12-4 and TRBJ2-1, with 7 positions matching TRBD2. V was pared by 6 bases and J by 4 bases, with 3 bases of the junction left unmatched. The CDR3 runs to 13 residues. This CDR3 reads CASRPGGYNEQFF. As DNA, the CDR3 is TGTGCCAGCAGACCGGGAGGTTACAATGAGCAGTTCTTC.

This rearrangement joins TRBV2 to TRBJ1-1, with D tentatively TRBD1 (5 bases). Germline CDR1 SNHLY, CDR2 FYNNEI. There are 14 residues in the CDR3. The V end lost 6 bases, the J end lost 4 bases, and 15 bases lay between the germline ends. The CDR3 bases are TGTGCCAGCAGCCCGGACACGGGGAGCACTGAAGCTTTCTTT. It codes for CASSPDTGSTEAFF.

The V gene is TRBV7-9, the J gene TRBJ1-1; 7 bases match TRBD1. J gave up 6 bases and V 0 bases, and 4 bases lay outside the gene matches. The germline V gene has CDR1 SEHNR and CDR2 FQNEAQ (reference sequence). This CDR3 is 14 amino acids long. The CDR3, as DNA: TGTGCCAGCAGCTTAGCGCAGAGGGGGCCTGAAGCTTTCTTT. This gives the protein CASSLAQRGPEAFF.

This CDR3 is CASSEGLWGFGTEAFF. CDR3 nucleotides: TGTGCCAGCAGTGAAGGGTTGTGGGGATTTGGCACTGAAGCTTTCTTT. This chain connects TRBV6-1 to TRBJ1-1; D remains ambiguous. CDR3 length: 16 amino acids. The germline gives CDR1 MNHNS, CDR2 SASEGT. V shed 1 base and J shed 4 bases, with 16 bases lying between them.

This clone was seen only once. This chain uses TRBV28 with TRBJ1-5; TRBD1 is a possible D gene (5 bases). V shed 6 bases and J shed 6 bases, with 21 bases lying between them. Per the germline V gene, CDR1 is MDHEN and CDR2 is SYDVKM. CDR3 size: 16 residues. CDR3 residues: CASSVPLPRESQPQHF. In DNA, the CDR3 is TGTGCCAGCAGCGTTCCCCTTCCCAGGGAGAGTCAGCCCCAGCATTTT.

This rearrangement joins TRBV5-1 to TRBJ2-7; 9 positions agree with TRBD2. The ends lost 2 bases at V and 4 bases at J; junction bases unmatched: 4. The length of the CDR3 is 14 residues. Germline loops: CDR1 SGHRS, CDR2 YFSETQ. The CDR3 DNA is TGCGCCAGCAGCTTAGTAGCGGGGGATTACGAGCAGTACTTC. Translation gives CASSLVAGDYEQYF.

The V call is TRBV19, the J call TRBJ2-6; D assignment may be TRBD1 or TRBD2 (6 bases each). The V gene's germline CDR1 is LNHDA and CDR2 SQIVND (reference sequence). The CDR3 runs 19 residues. Trimming shortened V by 3 bases and J by 1 base, and 19 bases separated the two germline ends. The CDR3 DNA reads TGTGCCAGTAGTATTGTGGGGGGCCAGGGCTTGTCTGGGGCCAACGTCCTGACTTTC. This sequence encodes CASSIVGGQGLSGANVLTF.

This clone has only a few counts. The chain recombines TRBV5-1 with TRBJ1-6; D is unresolved. Germline V gene sequence: CDR1 SGHRS, CDR2 YFSETQ. Trimming shortened V by 2 bases and J by 10 bases, and 10 bases separated the two germline ends. This CDR3 is built from 13 residues. The CDR3 region has the DNA TGCGCCAGCAGCTTAGAGGGTACGTCACCCCTCCACTTT. Translating it yields CASSLEGTSPLHF.

This clone was observed once. This sequence joins TRBV27 and TRBJ1-1; 9 bases fit TRBD1. J was trimmed by 0 bases and V by 8 bases; bases with no gene match: 1. This CDR3 has 13 residues. CDR1 MNHEY and CDR2 SMNVEV come from the germline V gene (reference sequence). The CDR3 spells CASRDRVNTEAFF. CDR3 bases: TGTGCCAGCCGGGACAGGGTGAACACTGAAGCTTTCTTT.

This clone was detected once. The CDR3 sequence is CASSYGAAGGRREQYF. CDR3 DNA sequence: TGTGCCAGCAGTTACGGGGCGGCCGGGGGGAGGAGAGAGCAGTACTTC. The gene calls are TRBV6-5 and TRBJ2-7; 7 nucleotides match TRBD2. The CDR3 is made up of 16 amino acids. After removal of 2 bases from V and 7 bases from J, the junction contained 14 bases not matched to a gene. Germline CDR1 MNHEY, CDR2 SVGAGI.

This clone was seen more than once but under ten times. The genes are TRBV30 and TRBJ2-7; 8 bases map to TRBD1. Per germline, CDR1 GTSNPN and CDR2 SVGIG (reference sequence). CDR3 size: 15 residues. Germline trimming cut 0 bases from V and 3 bases from J; bases unmatched to any gene: 7. CDR3 amino acids: CAWSVDRVKGYEQYF. The CDR3 DNA reads TGTGCCTGGAGTGTGGACAGGGTAAAGGGCTACGAGCAGTACTTC.

This chain links TRBV28 with TRBJ2-7, with D possibly being TRBD1 (6 bases). The germline gives CDR1 MDHEN, CDR2 SYDVKM. Trimming shortened V by 8 bases and J by 6 bases, and 17 bases separated the two germline ends. The CDR3 has 13 residues. The CDR3 DNA reads TGTGCCAGCGGTGGTGGACAGAGGGGCGAGCAGTACTTC. Its translation is CASGGGQRGEQYF.